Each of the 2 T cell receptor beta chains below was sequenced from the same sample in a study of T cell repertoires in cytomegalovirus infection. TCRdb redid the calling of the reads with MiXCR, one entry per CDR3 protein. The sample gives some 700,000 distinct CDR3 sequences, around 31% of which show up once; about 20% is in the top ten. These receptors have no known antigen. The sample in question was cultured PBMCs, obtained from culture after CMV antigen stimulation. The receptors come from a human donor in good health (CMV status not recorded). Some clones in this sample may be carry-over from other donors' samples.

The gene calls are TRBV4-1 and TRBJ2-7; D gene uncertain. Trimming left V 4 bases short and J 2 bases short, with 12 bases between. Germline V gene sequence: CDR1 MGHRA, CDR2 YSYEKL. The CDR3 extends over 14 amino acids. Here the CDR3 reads CASSRQEGPYEQYF. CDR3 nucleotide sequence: TGCGCCAGCAGCCGACAAGAAGGCCCCTACGAGCAGTACTTC.

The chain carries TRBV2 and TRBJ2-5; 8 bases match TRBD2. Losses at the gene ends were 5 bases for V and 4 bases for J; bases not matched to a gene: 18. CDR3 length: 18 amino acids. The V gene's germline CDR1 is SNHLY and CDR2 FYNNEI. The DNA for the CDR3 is TGTGCCAGCAGTTTAGAACTCACCGGGACTAGAGGTGGAGAGACCCAGTACTTC. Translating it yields CASSLELTGTRGGETQYF.